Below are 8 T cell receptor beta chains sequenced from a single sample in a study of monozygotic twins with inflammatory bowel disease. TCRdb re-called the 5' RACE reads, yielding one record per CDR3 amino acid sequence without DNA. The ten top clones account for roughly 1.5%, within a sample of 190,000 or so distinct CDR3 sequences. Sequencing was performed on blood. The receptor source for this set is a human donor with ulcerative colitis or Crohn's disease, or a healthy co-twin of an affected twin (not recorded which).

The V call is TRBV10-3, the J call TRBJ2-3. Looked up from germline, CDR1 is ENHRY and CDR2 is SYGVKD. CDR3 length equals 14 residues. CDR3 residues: CAISGGRSTDTQYF.

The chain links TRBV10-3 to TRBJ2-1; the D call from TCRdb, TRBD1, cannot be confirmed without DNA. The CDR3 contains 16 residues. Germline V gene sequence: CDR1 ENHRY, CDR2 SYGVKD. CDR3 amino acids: CAISDYQGGGRNEQFF.

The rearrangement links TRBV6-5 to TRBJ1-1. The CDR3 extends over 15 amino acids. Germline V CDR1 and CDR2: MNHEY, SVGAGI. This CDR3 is CASSYSTPRATEAFF.

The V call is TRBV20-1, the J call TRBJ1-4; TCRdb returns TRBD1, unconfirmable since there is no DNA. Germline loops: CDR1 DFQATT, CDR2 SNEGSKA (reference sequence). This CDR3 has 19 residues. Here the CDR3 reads CSARALMPRTTTTNEKLFF.

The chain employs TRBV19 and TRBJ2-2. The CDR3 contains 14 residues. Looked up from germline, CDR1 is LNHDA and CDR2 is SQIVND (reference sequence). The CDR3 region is CASSTRGITGELFF.

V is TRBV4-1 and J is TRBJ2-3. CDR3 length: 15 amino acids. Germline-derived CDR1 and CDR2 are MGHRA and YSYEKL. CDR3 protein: CASSQLQSLGDTQYF.

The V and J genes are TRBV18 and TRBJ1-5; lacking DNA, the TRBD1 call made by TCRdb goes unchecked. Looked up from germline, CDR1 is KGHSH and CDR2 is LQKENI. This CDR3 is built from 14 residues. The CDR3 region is CASSHGTDNQPQHF.

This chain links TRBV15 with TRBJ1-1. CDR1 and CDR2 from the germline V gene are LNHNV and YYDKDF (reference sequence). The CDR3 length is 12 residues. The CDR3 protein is CATSSVNTEAFF.